These 5 T cell receptor beta chains share one sample of origin, sequenced in a study of blood T cells in healthy people across ages. A second PCR of roughly 7 to 11 cycles used a sample-barcoded 5' primer and a J-beta primer mix. TCRdb passed the 5' RACE reads through MiXCR, listing each CDR3 protein once. Of some 560,000 distinct CDR3 sequences in the sample, 25% to 35% were seen once. In addition, the sample was reused for a study of T cells of mothers and their children.

The sequencing input was blood. These TCRs come from a boy between 2 and 10 years old in good health.

This sequence joins TRBV5-1 and TRBJ2-5; 9 positions match TRBD2. Germline lookup yields CDR1 SGHRS and CDR2 YFSETQ. The CDR3 totals 16 residues. V trimming: 1 base; J trimming: 5 bases; junction bases outside the gene matches: 9. This CDR3 is CASSLSPAGGGETQYF. CDR3 DNA sequence: TGCGCCAGCAGCTTGAGCCCAGCGGGAGGAGGCGAGACCCAGTACTTC.

This chain connects TRBV11-2 to TRBJ1-1; D gene unclear. Per the germline V gene, CDR1 is SGHAT and CDR2 is FQNNGV. V was trimmed by 1 base and J by 0 bases, leaving 12 bases between them. The CDR3 is made up of 16 amino acids. The CDR3 bases are TGTGCCAGCAGCTTAGGGTTATATGTGTTGAACACTGAAGCTTTCTTT. This encodes CASSLGLYVLNTEAFF.

This clonotype was counted a few times. The chain couples TRBV4-3 to TRBJ2-4, with D unresolved. This CDR3 spans 16 amino acids. Germline V gives CDR1 LGHNA, CDR2 YSLEER. V lost 2 bases to trimming and J lost 2 bases, with 13 bases between them. The CDR3 nucleotides are TGCGCCAGCAGCCAATTCCCTCTACCTCCCAAAAACATTCAGTACTTC. Translation: CASSQFPLPPKNIQYF.

V gene TRBV7-8 combines with J gene TRBJ2-7, with 7 positions matching TRBD2. Per the germline V gene, CDR1 is SGHVS and CDR2 is FQNEAQ. The CDR3 sequence is 13 residues long. Losses at the gene ends were 4 bases for V and 5 bases for J; bases not matched to a gene: 5. The DNA for the CDR3 is TGTGCCAGCAGCTGGGGGGGGTGGAACGAGCAGTACTTC. It codes for CASSWGGWNEQYF. The complete variable domain, with remaining parts taken from reference TRBV7-8 and TRBJ2-7, reads GAGVSQSPRYKVAKRGQDVALRCDPISGHVSLFWYQQALGQGPEFLTYFQNEAQLDKSGLPSDRFFAERPEGSVSTLKIQRTQQEDSAVYLCASSWGGWNEQYFGPGTRLTVT.

V and J are TRBV20-1 and TRBJ1-1; D is perhaps TRBD1 (6 bases). With 6 bases removed from V and 1 base from J, the gap between germline ends came to 12 bases. From germline, CDR1 is DFQATT and CDR2 SNEGSKA (reference sequence). This CDR3 comprises 13 residues. CDR3 sequence: CSARRGQNTEAFF. CDR3 bases: TGCAGTGCCAGAAGGGGACAGAACACTGAAGCTTTCTTT.